This passage covers 16 T cell receptor beta chains from one sample sequenced in a study of T cells in Graves' hyperthyroidism and ophthalmopathy. TCR beta CDR3 sequences were amplified from RNA transcripts. HTBI primers drove first-round RT-PCR of the TCR CDR3. TCRdb redid the calling of the multiplex PCR reads with MiXCR, one entry per CDR3 protein. The sample has roughly 700,000 distinct CDR3 sequences, 35% seen once. The sample consisted of blood. All receptors derive from a woman in her thirties or forties with Graves' hyperthyroidism.

The chain employs TRBV2 and TRBJ1-4; TRBD1 matches 9 bases. V dropped 6 bases and J dropped 7; count of bases not matched to a gene: 12. The CDR3 extends over 16 amino acids. In germline, CDR1 is SNHLY, CDR2 FYNNEI. This CDR3 reads CASSQVEGQGFEKLFF. DNA of the CDR3: TGTGCCAGCAGCCAAGTGGAGGGACAGGGTTTTGAAAAACTGTTTTTT.

The chain employs TRBV27 and TRBJ1-1, with D tentatively TRBD1 (5 bases). The CDR3 has 16 amino acids. Germline CDR1 MNHEY, CDR2 SMNVEV (reference sequence). V was shortened by 6 bases and J by 2 bases, with 19 bases between the two germline ends. The CDR3 nucleotides read TGTGCCAGCAGCTTGGTAAGGGACGGGGTAAACACTGAAGCTTTCTTT. This codes for CASSLVRDGVNTEAFF.

V usage is TRBV12-3 or TRBV12-4 and J usage is TRBJ1-4; the D is unclear. Deletions cut 3 bases from V and 0 bases from J, with 8 bases between. CDR3 size: 15 residues. The chain's CDR3 is CASSFRIATNEKLFF. CDR3 DNA: TGTGCCAGCAGTTTCCGTATAGCAACTAATGAAAAACTGTTTTTT.

This chain links TRBV30 with TRBJ1-1, with D uncertain. The CDR3 spans 14 residues. Germline loops: CDR1 GTSNPN, CDR2 SVGIG (reference sequence). With 0 bases removed from V and 6 bases from J, the gap between germline ends came to 14 bases. DNA of the CDR3: TGTGCCTGGAGTGTATTGTGGGAGACCGCTGAAGCTTTCTTT. Encoded protein: CAWSVLWETAEAFF.

This clonotype showed up many times. This chain links TRBV2 with TRBJ1-6, with 7 nucleotides matching TRBD1. The length of the CDR3 is 15 residues. The V and J ends lost 6 bases and 7 bases, in that order; junction bases with no gene match: 9. Germline V gene data show CDR1 as SNHLY and CDR2 as FYNNEI. CDR3 DNA: TGTGCCAGCAGAGATACAGGGGCATGGAATTCACCCCTCCACTTT. This translates into CASRDTGAWNSPLHF.

V is TRBV29-1 and J is TRBJ2-3; TRBD2 agrees at 9 bases. J lost 6 bases, V lost 6 bases, and 10 bases had no gene match. The V gene's germline CDR1 is SQVTM and CDR2 ANQGSEA. The CDR3 has 14 amino acids. The CDR3 protein is CSVVLREGFDTQYF. CDR3 sequence (DNA): TGCAGCGTGGTTTTGCGGGAGGGGTTCGATACGCAGTATTTT.

About this clonotype: The junction and the germline gene differ at one end; a read error may be behind it. The rearrangement links TRBV7-2 to TRBJ1-6, with a tentative D call TRBD1 (6 bases). Germline V gene data show CDR1 as SGHTA and CDR2 as FQGNSA. CDR3 size: 13 residues. DNA of the CDR3: TGCGCCAGCAGCCAGACAGGATTTTCACCCCTCCACTTT. The encoded protein is CASSQTGFSPLHF.

This sequence joins TRBV10-3 and TRBJ1-5; TRBD1 matches 10 bases. CDR1 is ENHRY and CDR2 is SYGVKD in the germline V gene. This CDR3 is 16 amino acids long. V shed 4 bases, J shed 2 bases, and the junction held 5 bases outside the gene matches. This CDR3 is CAISGTGGQGNQPQHF. The CDR3 region has the DNA TGTGCCATCAGTGGGACAGGGGGACAGGGCAATCAGCCCCAGCATTTT.

This clonotype was recorded at least ten times. The gene calls are TRBV7-9 and TRBJ1-2; weak D call: TRBD1 (5 bases). V was cut by 1 base and J by 8 bases, with 14 bases left in between. The germline V gene has CDR1 SEHNR and CDR2 FQNEAQ (reference sequence). This CDR3 has 14 amino acids. In nucleotides, the CDR3 is TGTGCCAGCAGCTTAGGCGGCGGGGGAGACGGCTACACCTTC. This gives the protein CASSLGGGGDGYTF.

In its sample, this clonotype was seen a few times. The chain links TRBV5-1 to TRBJ2-7; no reliable D call. Germline lookup yields CDR1 SGHRS and CDR2 YFSETQ. The germline V and J ends were trimmed by 4 bases and 0 bases, with 5 bases remaining between them. The CDR3 runs to 12 residues. The CDR3 region has the DNA TGCGCCAGCAGCGCCTACTCCTACGAGCAGTACTTC. Translating gives CASSAYSYEQYF.

The rearrangement links TRBV20-1 to TRBJ2-5, with 7 positions matching TRBD2. The germline gives CDR1 DFQATT, CDR2 SNEGSKA (reference sequence). V shed 4 bases, J shed 0 bases, and the junction held 8 bases outside the gene matches. This CDR3 is 15 amino acids long. DNA of the CDR3: TGCAGTGCTATGGGGCTAGCGGAATACCAAGAGACCCAGTACTTC. It yields the protein CSAMGLAEYQETQYF.

This CDR3 is CASSPLALQETQYF. As DNA, the CDR3 is TGTGCCAGCTCACCATTAGCCCTCCAAGAGACCCAGTACTTC. J is TRBJ2-5 and V is TRBV18; D is unresolved. The CDR3 extends over 14 amino acids. Germline CDR1 reads KGHSH; CDR2 reads LQKENI. Deletions cut 2 bases from V and 1 base from J, with 8 bases between.

Many counts were recorded for this clonotype. The rearrangement links TRBV7-2 to TRBJ1-1; D is possibly TRBD1 (6 bases). CDR1 is SGHTA, CDR2 FQGNSA, per germline. The CDR3 extends over 14 amino acids. V lost 3 bases, J lost 3 bases, and 11 bases lay in between. CDR3 sequence reads: CASSFGQLDTEAFF. Here the CDR3 DNA reads TGTGCCAGCAGCTTTGGACAGTTAGACACTGAAGCTTTCTTT.

V gene TRBV7-3 combines with J gene TRBJ2-2, with 7 bases identical to TRBD2. Germline assignment: CDR1 SGHTA and CDR2 FQGTGA. Trimming removed 2 bases from V and 2 bases from J; junction bases left unmatched: 2. CDR3 size: 15 residues. CDR3 residues: CASSLLAVNTGELFF. The CDR3 bases are TGTGCCAGCAGCTTACTAGCGGTTAACACCGGGGAGCTGTTTTTT.

This clonotype was seen at least ten times. This chain links TRBV12-3 or TRBV12-4 with TRBJ1-2; D call uncertain. V was cut by 3 bases and J by 6 bases, with 14 bases left in between. This CDR3 is 14 amino acids long. The CDR3 DNA is TGTGCCAGCAGTTTTTGGGAAGTTGGGAATGGCTACACCTTC. Residues: CASSFWEVGNGYTF.

This clonotype was seen ten or more times. V is TRBV12-3 or TRBV12-4 and J is TRBJ1-4, with D unresolved. V lost 3 bases and J 4 bases, leaving 3 bases between the germline ends. The CDR3 contains 12 residues. Here the CDR3 DNA reads TGTGCCAGCAGTTTGCTTAATGAAAAACTGTTTTTT. Translating it yields CASSLLNEKLFF.